The present TCR beta chain was sequenced within a study of low-dose radiotherapy and immunotherapy resistance in tumors. Across the study: Aspirin 300 mg, taken orally and daily, was given to patients for four cycles from cycle 1 day 1.

The length of the CDR3 is 14 residues. Between the trimmed V and J ends, which lost 6 bases and 6 bases, there was a span of 12 bases. CDR1 and CDR2 from the germline V gene are MNHNY and SVGAGI (reference sequence). Time point in this sample: before trial treatment. Along with nivolumab and ipilimumab, donors received aspirin, low-dose cyclophosphamide and low-dose radiotherapy. Alpha and beta chains were covered, as first-strand cDNA relied on TRAV- and TRBV-specific primers. TCRs were put through approximately 21 PCR cycles of amplification with Phusion. A constant-region primer and the V-primer adapter served as the primer pair. One entry per CDR3 protein, called by TCRdb with MiXCR from the reads. Here the sample spans 55,000 to 80,000 distinct CDR3 sequences, around 27% being singletons. Many counts were recorded for this clonotype.

The input for sequencing was PBMCs, taken before treatment. The chain couples TRBV6-6 to TRBJ1-6; D uncertain. The receptor's source is a male donor with rectosigmoid adenocarcinoma. CDR3 sequence (DNA): TGTGCCAGCAGCGGTCCGGACCCTAATTCACCCCTCCACTTT. This codes for CASSGPDPNSPLHF.